Below, 5 T cell receptor beta chains from the same sample are listed, as sequenced in a study of OX40 agonist ivuxolimab in advanced cancers. Using immunoSEQ multiplex PCR, the repertoire was profiled, and TCRdb retains in-frame clones only, with some absent. The top ten clones hold 2.5% of a sample with roughly 66,000 clones, around 86% of them seen once. The source was CD4+ or CD8+ T cells sorted from blood, collected in a trial of the OX40 agonist ivuxolimab. The receptors shown here come from an adult with an advanced solid tumor such as melanoma, head and neck, liver or kidney cancer.

The chain links TRBV18 to TRBJ2-1; 7 bases are a match to TRBD1. V gave up 4 bases and J gave up 6 bases; unmatched junction bases: 9. The germline V gene encodes CDR1 KGHSH and CDR2 LQKENI. The length of the CDR3 is 15 residues. The CDR3 sequence is CASSLGTAISNEQFF. The CDR3 coding sequence is TGTGCCAGCTCACTAGGGACAGCCATTAGCAATGAGCAGTTCTTC.

The chain couples TRBV28 to TRBJ2-7, with TRBD1 matching over 12 bases. The CDR3 totals 15 residues. V lost 6 bases, J lost 7 bases, and 10 bases stayed unmatched. The germline CDR1 and CDR2 sequences are MDHEN and SYDVKM. CDR3 in amino acids: CASSSPGQGASEQYF. The CDR3 DNA is TGTGCCAGCAGCTCTCCGGGACAGGGGGCGAGTGAGCAGTACTTC. The full variable domain, completed using reference TRBV28 and TRBJ2-7, is DVKVTQSSRYLVKRTGEKVFLECVQDMDHENMFWYRQDPGLGLRLIYFSYDVKMKEKGDIPEGYSVSREKKERFSLILESASTNQTSMYLCASSSPGQGASEQYFGPGTRLTVT.

The chain has TRBV5-4 and TRBJ2-7, with TRBD1 matching 8 bases. CDR1 SGHNT and CDR2 YYREEE come from the germline V gene (reference sequence). The CDR3 consists of 15 residues. The junction had 5 bases not matched to a gene; V was cut back by 1 base and J by 2 bases. In DNA form, the CDR3 reads TGTGCCAGCAGCTTGCCCCCACAGGGGGCCTACGAGCAGTACTTC. Protein product: CASSLPPQGAYEQYF.

The rearrangement joins TRBV6-1 to TRBJ2-3, with D maybe TRBD1 (6 bases). Germline-derived CDR1 and CDR2 are MNHNS and SASEGT. The CDR3 runs 15 residues. Trimming took 0 bases from V and 2 from J, leaving 9 bases between them. Written as DNA, the CDR3 is TGTGCCAGCAGTGAAGCACAGGGTGTCACAGATACGCAGTATTTT. Translating it yields CASSEAQGVTDTQYF.

This clone was detected only once. The chain joins TRBV28 to TRBJ1-4; no clear D. This CDR3 is 12 amino acids long. CDR1 and CDR2 (germline): MDHEN, SYDVKM. V shed 6 bases and J shed 9 bases, with 11 bases lying between them. As DNA, the CDR3 is TGTGCCAGCAGCCCGACGCCGAAAAAACTGTTTTTT. As protein: CASSPTPKKLFF.